This T cell receptor (beta chain) was documented in a study of glioma-infiltrating T cells after dendritic cell vaccination. Study-level background: Glioblastoma patients came from Phase I and II dendritic cell vaccination trials.

Produced via immunoSEQ multiplex PCR; TCRdb's table is partial and in-frame only. The top ten hold approximately 6% of the sample, which has around 96,000 clones, 79% seen once. In its sample, this clone was seen a few times. Antigen specificity is unknown. Study-level points and caveats: Higher TCR clonality did not directly relate to longer survival.

Material: blood, obtained before dendritic cell vaccination. This clonotype was sampled from a human donor with glioblastoma.

CDR3 coding DNA: TGTGCCAGCAGTGTTAAGCTTCCGGGTTCTTCAACTAATGAAAAACTGTTTTTT. Translation gives CASSVKLPGSSTNEKLFF. The gene calls are TRBV6-1 and TRBJ1-4; D is ambiguous. Germline CDR1 reads MNHNS; CDR2 reads SASEGT. Trimming pared 4 bases from V and 0 bases from J, leaving 18 bases between. The CDR3 consists of 18 residues.